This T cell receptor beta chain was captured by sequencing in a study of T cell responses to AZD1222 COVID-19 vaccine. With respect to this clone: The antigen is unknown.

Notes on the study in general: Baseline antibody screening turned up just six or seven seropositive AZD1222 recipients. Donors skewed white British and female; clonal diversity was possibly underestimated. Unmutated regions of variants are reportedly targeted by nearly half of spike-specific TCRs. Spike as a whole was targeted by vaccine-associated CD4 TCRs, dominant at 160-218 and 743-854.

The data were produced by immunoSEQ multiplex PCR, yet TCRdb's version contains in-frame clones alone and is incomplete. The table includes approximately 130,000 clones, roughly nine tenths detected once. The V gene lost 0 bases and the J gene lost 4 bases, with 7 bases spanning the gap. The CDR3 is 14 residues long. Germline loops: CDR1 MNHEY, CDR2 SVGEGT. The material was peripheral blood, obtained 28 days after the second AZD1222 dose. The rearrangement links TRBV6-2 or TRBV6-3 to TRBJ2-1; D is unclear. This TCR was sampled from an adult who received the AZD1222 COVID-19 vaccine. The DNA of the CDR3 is TGTGCCAGCAGTTACTCGGGATTTTACAATGAGCAGTTCTTC. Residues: CASSYSGFYNEQFF.